Presented here are 4 T cell receptor beta chains from one specimen sequenced in a study of cytomegalovirus exposure and HLA in healthy donors. The primer mix had 60 Vbeta and 13 Jbeta primers. Clones were read by immunoSEQ multiplex PCR, and TCRdb kept only the in-frame ones, dropping some. This sample carries approximately 71,000 clones, with roughly 3.8% going to the ten biggest clones. What was sequenced was PBMCs. These receptors were collected from a female donor in good health and CMV-seropositive.

The chain is built from TRBV7-9 and TRBJ1-2; 9 nucleotides line up with TRBD1. V lost 5 bases, J lost 3 bases, and 7 bases stayed unmatched. The CDR3 is 15 residues long. Germline-derived CDR1 and CDR2 are SEHNR and FQNEAQ (reference sequence). The CDR3 DNA is TGTGCCAGCAGCAACGGACAGGGGATCGACTATGGCTACACCTTC. Translation: CASSNGQGIDYGYTF.

The chain carries TRBV18 and TRBJ1-3; D is possibly TRBD1 (5 bases). Between the trimmed V and J ends, which lost 4 bases and 0 bases, there was a span of 10 bases. From germline, CDR1 is KGHSH and CDR2 LQKENI. CDR3 length: 15 residues. The CDR3 protein is CASSRGTSSGNTIYF. The CDR3 DNA reads as TGTGCCAGCTCACGGGGCACCTCCTCTGGAAACACCATATATTTT.

J is TRBJ2-7 and V is TRBV29-1, with 11 positions matching TRBD2. The CDR3 contains 14 residues. Germline V gives CDR1 SQVTM, CDR2 ANQGSEA. V lost 4 bases to trimming and J lost 2 bases; unmatched junction nucleotides: 4. CDR3 amino acids: CSVGPSGRPYEQYF. The CDR3 bases are TGCAGCGTTGGCCCTAGCGGGAGGCCCTACGAGCAGTACTTC.

The chain uses TRBV5-1 and TRBJ2-6; D is ambiguous. The CDR3 totals 16 residues. Per the germline V gene, CDR1 is SGHRS and CDR2 is YFSETQ. V was trimmed by 0 bases and J by 0 bases, leaving 7 bases between them. The CDR3 sequence: CASSLVAISGANVLTF. The CDR3 nucleotides read TGCGCCAGCAGCTTGGTCGCTATCTCTGGGGCCAACGTCCTGACTTTC.